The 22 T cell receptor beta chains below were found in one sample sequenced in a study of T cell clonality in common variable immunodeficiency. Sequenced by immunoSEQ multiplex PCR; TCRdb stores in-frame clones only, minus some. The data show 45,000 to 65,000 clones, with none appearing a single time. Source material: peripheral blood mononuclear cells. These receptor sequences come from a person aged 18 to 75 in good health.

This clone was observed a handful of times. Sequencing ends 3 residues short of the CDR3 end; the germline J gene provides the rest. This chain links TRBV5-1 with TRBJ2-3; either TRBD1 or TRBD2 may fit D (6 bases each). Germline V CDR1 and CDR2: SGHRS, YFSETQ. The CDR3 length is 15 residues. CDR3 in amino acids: CASTERGRQQETQYF. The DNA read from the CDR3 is TGCGCCAGCACTGAGAGGGGGAGGCAGCAAGAGACG. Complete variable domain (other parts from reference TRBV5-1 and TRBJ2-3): KAGVTQTPRYLIKTRGQQVTLSCSPISGHRSVSWYQQTPGQGLQFLFEYFSETQRNKGNFPGRFSGRQFSNSRSEMNVSTLELGDSALYLCASTERGRQQETQYFGPGTRLTVL.

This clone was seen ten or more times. CDR3 loop: CASSLRLARGYNEQFF. The part of the CDR3 DNA that was read is TGTGCCAGCAGCTTACGACTAGCAAGAGGCTACAATGAG. This rearrangement joins TRBV7-3 to TRBJ2-1, with 7 bases that match TRBD2. Read sequence stops 3 residues before the CDR3 end, and the germline J gene provides the missing end. Germline V gives CDR1 SGHTA, CDR2 FQGTGA. Losses at the gene ends were 2 bases for V and 3 bases for J; bases not matched to a gene: 7. This CDR3 region has 16 residues.

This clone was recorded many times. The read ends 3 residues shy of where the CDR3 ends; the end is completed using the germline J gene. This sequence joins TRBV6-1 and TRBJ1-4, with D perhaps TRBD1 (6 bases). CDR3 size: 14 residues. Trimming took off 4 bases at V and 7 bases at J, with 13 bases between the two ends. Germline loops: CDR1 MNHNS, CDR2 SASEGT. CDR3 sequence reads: CASSGGGEGEKLFF. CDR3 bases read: TGTGCCAGCAGTGGAGGGGGTGAGGGTGAAAAA.

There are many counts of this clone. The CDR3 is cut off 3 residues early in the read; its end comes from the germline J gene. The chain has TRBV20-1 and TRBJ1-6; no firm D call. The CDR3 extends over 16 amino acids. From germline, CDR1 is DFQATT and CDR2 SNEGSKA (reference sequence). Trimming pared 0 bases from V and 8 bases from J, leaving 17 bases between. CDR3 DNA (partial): TGCAGTGCTAGAGACCCAACTTCTGGCGGCGATTCACCC. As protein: CSARDPTSGGDSP. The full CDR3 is CSARDPTSGGDSPLHF.

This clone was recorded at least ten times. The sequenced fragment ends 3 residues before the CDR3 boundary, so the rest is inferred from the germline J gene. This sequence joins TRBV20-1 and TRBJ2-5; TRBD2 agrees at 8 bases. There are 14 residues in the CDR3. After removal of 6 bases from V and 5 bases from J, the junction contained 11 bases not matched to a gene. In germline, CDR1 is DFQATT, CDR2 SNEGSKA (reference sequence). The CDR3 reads CSAVARGVGETQYF. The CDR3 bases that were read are TGCAGTGCGGTGGCGCGGGGGGTTGGGGAGACC.

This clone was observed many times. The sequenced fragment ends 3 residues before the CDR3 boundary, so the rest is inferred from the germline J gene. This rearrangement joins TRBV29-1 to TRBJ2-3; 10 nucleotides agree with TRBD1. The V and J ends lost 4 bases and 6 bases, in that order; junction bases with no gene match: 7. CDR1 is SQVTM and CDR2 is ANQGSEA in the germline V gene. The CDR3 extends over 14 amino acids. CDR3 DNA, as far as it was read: TGCAGCGTTGCAGACAGGGGGCGCATGGATACG. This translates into CSVADRGRMDT. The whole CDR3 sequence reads CSVADRGRMDTQYF.

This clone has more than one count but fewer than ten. CDR3 in amino acids: CASRAGQGGQETQYF. The DNA read from the CDR3 is TGTGCCAGCAGAGCCGGACAGGGGGGCCAAGAGACC. V and J are TRBV7-9 and TRBJ2-5; 10 bases align to TRBD1. The CDR3 end is not reached by the read, which stops 3 residues before it; the germline J gene fills it in. Trimming at V came to 6 bases and at J to 1 base, leaving 5 bases not matched to a gene. This CDR3 is 15 amino acids long. Looked up from germline, CDR1 is SEHNR and CDR2 is FQNEAQ (reference sequence). Variable domain in full (rest from reference TRBV7-9 and TRBJ2-5): DTGVSQNPRHKITKRGQNVTFRCDPISEHNRLYWYRQTLGQGPEFLTYFQNEAQLEKSRLLSDRFSAERPKGSFSTLEIQRTEQGDSAMYLCASRAGQGGQETQYFGPGTRLLVL.

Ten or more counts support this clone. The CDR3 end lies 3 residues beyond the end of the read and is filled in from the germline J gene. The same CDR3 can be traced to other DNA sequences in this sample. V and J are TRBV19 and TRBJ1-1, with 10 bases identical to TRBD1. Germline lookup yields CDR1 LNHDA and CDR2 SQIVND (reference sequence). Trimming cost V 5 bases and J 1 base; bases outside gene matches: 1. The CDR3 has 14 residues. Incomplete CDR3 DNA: TGTGCCAGTAGTCGACAGGGGGCGAACACTGAA. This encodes CASSRQGANTE. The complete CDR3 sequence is CASSRQGANTEAFF.

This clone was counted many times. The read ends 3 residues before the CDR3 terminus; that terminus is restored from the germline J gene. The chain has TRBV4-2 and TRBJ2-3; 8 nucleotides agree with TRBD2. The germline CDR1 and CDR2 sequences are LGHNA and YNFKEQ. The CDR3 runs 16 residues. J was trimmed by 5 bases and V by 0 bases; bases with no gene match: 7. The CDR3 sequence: CASSQDLAGGEDTQYF. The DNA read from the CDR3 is TGTGCCAGCAGCCAAGATCTGGCGGGGGGCGAAGATACG.

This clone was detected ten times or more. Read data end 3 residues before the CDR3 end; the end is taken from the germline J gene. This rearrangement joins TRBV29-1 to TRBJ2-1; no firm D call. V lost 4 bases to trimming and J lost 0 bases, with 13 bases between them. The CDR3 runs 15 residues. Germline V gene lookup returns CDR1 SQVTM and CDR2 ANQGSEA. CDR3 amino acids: CSVARLPRSYNEQFF. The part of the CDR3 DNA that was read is TGCAGCGTTGCTCGACTCCCTCGCTCCTACAATGAG.

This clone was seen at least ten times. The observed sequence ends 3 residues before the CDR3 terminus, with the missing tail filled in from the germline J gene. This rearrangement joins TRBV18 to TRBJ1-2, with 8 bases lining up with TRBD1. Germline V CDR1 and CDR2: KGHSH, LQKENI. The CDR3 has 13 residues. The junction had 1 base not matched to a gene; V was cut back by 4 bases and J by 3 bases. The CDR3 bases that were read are TGTGCCAGCTCACAACAGGGGGACTATGGC. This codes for CASSQQGDYG. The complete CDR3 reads CASSQQGDYGYTF. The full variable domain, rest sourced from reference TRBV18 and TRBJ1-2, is NAGVMQNPRHLVRRRGQEARLRCSPMKGHSHVYWYRQLPEEGLKFMVYLQKENIIDESGMPKERFSAEFPKEGPSILRIQQVVRGDSAAYFCASSQQGDYGYTFGSGTRLTVV.

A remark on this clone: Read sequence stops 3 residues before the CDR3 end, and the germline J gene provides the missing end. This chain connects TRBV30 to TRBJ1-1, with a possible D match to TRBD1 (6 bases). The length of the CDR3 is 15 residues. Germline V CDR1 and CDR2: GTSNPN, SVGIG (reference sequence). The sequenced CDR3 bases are TGTGCCTGGAGTTCTATAGCGGGGGGGCGGGGGACA. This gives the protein CAWSSIAGGRGT. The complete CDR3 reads CAWSSIAGGRGTAFF.

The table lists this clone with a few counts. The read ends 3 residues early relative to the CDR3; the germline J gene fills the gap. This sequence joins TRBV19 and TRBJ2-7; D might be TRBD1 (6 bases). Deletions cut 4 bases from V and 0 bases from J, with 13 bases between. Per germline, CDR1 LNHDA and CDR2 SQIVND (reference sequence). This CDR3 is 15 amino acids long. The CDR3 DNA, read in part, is TGTGCCAGTAGTACCGAATCGGACAGCTCCTACGAG. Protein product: CASSTESDSSYE. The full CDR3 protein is CASSTESDSSYEQYF. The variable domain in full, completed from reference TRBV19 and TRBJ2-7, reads DGGITQSPKYLFRKEGQNVTLSCEQNLNHDAMYWYRQDPGQGLRLIYYSQIVNDFQKGDIAEGYSVSREKKESFPLTVTSAQKNPTAFYLCASSTESDSSYEQYFGPGTRLTVT.

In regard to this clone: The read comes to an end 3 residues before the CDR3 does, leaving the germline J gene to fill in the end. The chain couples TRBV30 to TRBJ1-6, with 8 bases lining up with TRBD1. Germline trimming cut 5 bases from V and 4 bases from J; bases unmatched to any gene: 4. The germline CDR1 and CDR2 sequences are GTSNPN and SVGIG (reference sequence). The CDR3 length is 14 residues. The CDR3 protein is CAWATGDYNSPLHF. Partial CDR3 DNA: TGTGCCTGGGCGACAGGGGATTATAATTCACCC.

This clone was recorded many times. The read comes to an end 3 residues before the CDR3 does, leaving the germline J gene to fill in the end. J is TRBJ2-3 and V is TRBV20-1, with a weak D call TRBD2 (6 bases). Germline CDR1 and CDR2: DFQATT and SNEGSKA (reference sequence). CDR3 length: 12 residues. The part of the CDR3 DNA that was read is TGCAGTGCTACGGGGGACCAAGAGACG. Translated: CSATGDQET. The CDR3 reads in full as CSATGDQETQYF.

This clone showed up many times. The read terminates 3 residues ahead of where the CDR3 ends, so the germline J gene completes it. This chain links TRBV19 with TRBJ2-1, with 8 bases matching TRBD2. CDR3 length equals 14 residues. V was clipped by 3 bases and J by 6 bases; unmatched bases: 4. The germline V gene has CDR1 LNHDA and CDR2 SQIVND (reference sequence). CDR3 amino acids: CASSIGLAGNEQFF. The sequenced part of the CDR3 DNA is TGTGCCAGTAGTATTGGCCTAGCGGGCAATGAG.

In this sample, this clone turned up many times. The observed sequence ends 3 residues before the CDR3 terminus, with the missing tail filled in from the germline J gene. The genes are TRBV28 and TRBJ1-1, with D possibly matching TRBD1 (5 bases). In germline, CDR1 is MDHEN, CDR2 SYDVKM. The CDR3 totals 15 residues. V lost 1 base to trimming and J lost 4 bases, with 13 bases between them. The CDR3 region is CASSLLGGEGTEAFF. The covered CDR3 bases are TGTGCCAGCAGTTTATTGGGGGGGGAAGGCACTGAA.

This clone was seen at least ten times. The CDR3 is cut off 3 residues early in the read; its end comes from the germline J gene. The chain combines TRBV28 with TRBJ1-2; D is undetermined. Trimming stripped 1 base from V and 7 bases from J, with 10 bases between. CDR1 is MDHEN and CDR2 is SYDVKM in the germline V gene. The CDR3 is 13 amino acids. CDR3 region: CASSLLGGSGYTF. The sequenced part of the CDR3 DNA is TGTGCCAGCAGTTTATTAGGAGGGTCTGGC.

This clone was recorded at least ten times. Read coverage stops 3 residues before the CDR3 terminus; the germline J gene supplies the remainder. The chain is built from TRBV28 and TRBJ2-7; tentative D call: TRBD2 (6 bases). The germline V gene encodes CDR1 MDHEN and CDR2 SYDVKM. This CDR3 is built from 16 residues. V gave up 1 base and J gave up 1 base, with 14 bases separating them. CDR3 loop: CASSLSRGTQSYEQYF. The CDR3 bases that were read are TGTGCCAGCAGTTTATCCCGGGGGACGCAATCCTACGAG.

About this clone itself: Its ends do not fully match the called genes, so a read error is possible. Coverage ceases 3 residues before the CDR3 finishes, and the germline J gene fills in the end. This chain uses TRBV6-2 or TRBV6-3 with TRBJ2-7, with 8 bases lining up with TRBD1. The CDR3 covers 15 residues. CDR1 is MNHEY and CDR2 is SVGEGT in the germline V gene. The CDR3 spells CACSSAGTGGYEQYF. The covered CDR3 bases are TGTGCCTGCAGTTCAGCCGGGACAGGAGGCTACGAG.

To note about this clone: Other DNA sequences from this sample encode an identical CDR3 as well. Incomplete CDR3 DNA: TGTGCCAGCTCACCATCGGAGACC. Amino acids: CASSPSET. Given in full, the CDR3 is CASSPSETQYF. This rearrangement joins TRBV18 to TRBJ2-5; D not certain. The read halts 3 residues ahead of the CDR3 end, with the missing end drawn from the germline J gene. V was trimmed by 2 bases and J by 5 bases, leaving 3 bases between them. The CDR3 is made up of 11 amino acids. The germline V gene has CDR1 KGHSH and CDR2 LQKENI.

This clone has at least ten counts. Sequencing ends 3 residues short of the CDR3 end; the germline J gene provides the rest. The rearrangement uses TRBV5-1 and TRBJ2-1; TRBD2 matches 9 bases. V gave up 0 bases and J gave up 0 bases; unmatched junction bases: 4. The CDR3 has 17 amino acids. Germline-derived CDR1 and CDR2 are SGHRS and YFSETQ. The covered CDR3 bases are TGCGCCAGCAGCTTGGATCTAGCGGGGAGCTCCTACAATGAG. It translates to CASSLDLAGSSYNE. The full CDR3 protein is CASSLDLAGSSYNEQFF.